Sequencing of this TCR beta chain was carried out in a study of blood T cell repertoires in COVID-19. Whole-study context: Spain, Italy and the United States supplied samples that represented acute and convalescent COVID-19. The cDNA or gDNA used as material had been derived from T cells, B-cell-depleted T cells, or PBMCs.

V was pared by 3 bases and J by 1 base, with 10 bases between. The CDR3 is made up of 14 amino acids. Germline V gives CDR1 SGHRS, CDR2 YFSETQ. Original analysis: Estimation of nucleated cell counts was performed using reference gene primer amplification. Data came from immunoSEQ multiplex PCR; TCRdb stores just in-frame clones and leaves some out. That table is the source of V, J and clone size, and D and trimming were worked out from the DNA. Of tens of thousands of clones listed, around nine tenths were seen once; the top ten hold roughly 42%. Sequencing input: peripheral blood. This rearrangement joins TRBV5-1 to TRBJ1-1, with D unresolved. The receptor comes from a man aged 55 to 70 with active or convalescent COVID-19. Written as DNA, the CDR3 is TGCGCCAGCAGCTCCGGGCGGGGGAACACTGAAGCTTTCTTT. Residues: CASSSGRGNTEAFF.